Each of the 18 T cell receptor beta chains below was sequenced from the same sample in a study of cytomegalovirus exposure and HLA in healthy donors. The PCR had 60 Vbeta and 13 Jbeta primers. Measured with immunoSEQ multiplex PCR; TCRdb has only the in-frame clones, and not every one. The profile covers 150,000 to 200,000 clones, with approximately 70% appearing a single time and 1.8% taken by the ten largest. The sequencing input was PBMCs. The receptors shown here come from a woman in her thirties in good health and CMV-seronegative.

The CDR3 sequence: CASSRTYSATNEKLFF. CDR3 bases: TGTGCCAGCAGCCGCACATATTCTGCAACTAATGAAAAACTGTTTTTT. The chain combines TRBV5-8 with TRBJ1-4; D is unresolved. This CDR3 contains 16 residues. Germline V gives CDR1 SGHTS, CDR2 YDEGEE. V was pared by 4 bases and J by 0 bases, with 13 bases between.

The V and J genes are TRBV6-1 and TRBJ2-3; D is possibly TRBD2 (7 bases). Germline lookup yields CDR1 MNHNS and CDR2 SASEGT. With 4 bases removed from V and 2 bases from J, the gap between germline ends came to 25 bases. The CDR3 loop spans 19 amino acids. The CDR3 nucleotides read TGTGCCAGCAGTGTCTTGCGGGGGCGGTTCTCCCCCCCCACAGATACGCAGTATTTT. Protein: CASSVLRGRFSPPTDTQYF.

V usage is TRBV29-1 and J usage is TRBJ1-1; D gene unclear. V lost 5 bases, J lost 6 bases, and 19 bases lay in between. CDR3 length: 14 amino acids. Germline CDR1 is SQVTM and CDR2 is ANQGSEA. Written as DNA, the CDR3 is TGCAGCGTTACGGTCCCCGAGGGATCGGCTGAAGCTTTCTTT. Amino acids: CSVTVPEGSAEAFF.

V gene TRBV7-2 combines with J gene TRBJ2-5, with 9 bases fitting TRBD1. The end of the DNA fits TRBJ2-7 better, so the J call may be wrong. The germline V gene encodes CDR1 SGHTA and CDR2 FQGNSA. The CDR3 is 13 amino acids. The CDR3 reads CASSSRTGVEQYF. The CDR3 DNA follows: TGTGCCAGCAGCTCGAGGACAGGGGTCGAGCAGTACTTC.

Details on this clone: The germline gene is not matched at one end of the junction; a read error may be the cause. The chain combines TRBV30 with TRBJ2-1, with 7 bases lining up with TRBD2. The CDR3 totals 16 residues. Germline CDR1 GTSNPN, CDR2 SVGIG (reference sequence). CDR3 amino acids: CAWSPRAGSSYNEQFF. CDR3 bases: TGTGCCTGGAGCCCCAGAGCGGGAAGCTCCTACAATGAACAGTTCTTC.

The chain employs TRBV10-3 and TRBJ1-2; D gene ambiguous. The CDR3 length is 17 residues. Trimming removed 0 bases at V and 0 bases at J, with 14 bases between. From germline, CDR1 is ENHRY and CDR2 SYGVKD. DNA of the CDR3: TGTGCCATCAGTGAGTCGGCCAGAAGTCTCCCTAACTATGGCTACACCTTC. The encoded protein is CAISESARSLPNYGYTF.

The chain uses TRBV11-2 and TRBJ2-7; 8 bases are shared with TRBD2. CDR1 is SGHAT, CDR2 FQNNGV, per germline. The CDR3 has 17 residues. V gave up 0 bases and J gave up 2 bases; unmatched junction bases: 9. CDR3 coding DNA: TGTGCCAGCAGCTTAGATTGGGGAGCGGGGGCGACCTACGAGCAGTACTTC. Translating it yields CASSLDWGAGATYEQYF.

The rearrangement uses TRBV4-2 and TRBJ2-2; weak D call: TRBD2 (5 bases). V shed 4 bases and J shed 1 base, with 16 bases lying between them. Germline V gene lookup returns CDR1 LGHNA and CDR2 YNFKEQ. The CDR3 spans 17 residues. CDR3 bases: TGTGCCAGCAGCCCCCAGCTCGGACTCTGGAACACCGGGGAGCTGTTTTTT. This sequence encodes CASSPQLGLWNTGELFF.

The CDR3 DNA reads TGTGCCAGCAGCTTGGCCGGGACTTTATCCTACGAGCAGTACTTC. This sequence encodes CASSLAGTLSYEQYF. V is TRBV5-4 and J is TRBJ2-7, with D perhaps TRBD2 (6 bases). V was trimmed by 0 bases and J by 1 base, leaving 11 bases between them. The germline CDR1 and CDR2 sequences are SGHNT and YYREEE (reference sequence). The CDR3 has 15 residues.

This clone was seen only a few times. In DNA form, the CDR3 reads TGTGCCAGCAGCTTCCGTTTCGCGAGTGAAAAACTGTTTTTT. Translating it yields CASSFRFASEKLFF. The chain combines TRBV5-6 with TRBJ1-4; D uncertain. Trimming took off 2 bases at V and 7 bases at J, with 12 bases between the two ends. CDR1 and CDR2 (germline): SGHDT, YYEEEE. There are 14 residues in the CDR3.

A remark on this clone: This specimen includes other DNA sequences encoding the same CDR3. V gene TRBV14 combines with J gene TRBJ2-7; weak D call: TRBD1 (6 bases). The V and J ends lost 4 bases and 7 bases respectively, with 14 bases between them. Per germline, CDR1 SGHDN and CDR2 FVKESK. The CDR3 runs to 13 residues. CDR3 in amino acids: CASSLQGFYEQYF. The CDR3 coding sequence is TGTGCCAGCAGCCTACAGGGATTCTATGAGCAGTACTTC.

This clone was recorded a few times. The CDR3 bases are TGTGCCAGCAGCTTGCTGCGGGGAAAAGAGACCCAGTACTTC. Translating gives CASSLLRGKETQYF. J is TRBJ2-5 and V is TRBV5-4; perhaps TRBD2 as D (6 bases). CDR3 size: 14 residues. Deletions cut 1 base from V and 3 bases from J, with 10 bases between. CDR1 is SGHNT and CDR2 is YYREEE in the germline V gene (reference sequence).

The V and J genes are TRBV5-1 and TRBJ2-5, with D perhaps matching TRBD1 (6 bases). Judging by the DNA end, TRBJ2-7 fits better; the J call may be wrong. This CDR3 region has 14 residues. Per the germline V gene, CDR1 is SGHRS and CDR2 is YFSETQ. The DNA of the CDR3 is TGCGCCAGCAGCTCGGGGACACCTTATTTCGAGCAGTACTTC. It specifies CASSSGTPYFEQYF.

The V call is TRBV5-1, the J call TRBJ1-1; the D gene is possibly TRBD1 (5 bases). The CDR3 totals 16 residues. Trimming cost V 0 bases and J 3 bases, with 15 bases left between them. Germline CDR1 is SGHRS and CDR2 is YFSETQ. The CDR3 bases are TGCGCCAGCAGCTTGGTCCAGGGCGCGTTGGACACTGAAGCTTTCTTT. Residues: CASSLVQGALDTEAFF.

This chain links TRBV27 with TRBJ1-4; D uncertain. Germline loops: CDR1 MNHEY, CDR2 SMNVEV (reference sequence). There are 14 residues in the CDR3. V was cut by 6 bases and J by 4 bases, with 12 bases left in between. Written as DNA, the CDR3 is TGTGCCAGCAGCACAACAGTTCTTAATGAAAAACTGTTTTTT. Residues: CASSTTVLNEKLFF.

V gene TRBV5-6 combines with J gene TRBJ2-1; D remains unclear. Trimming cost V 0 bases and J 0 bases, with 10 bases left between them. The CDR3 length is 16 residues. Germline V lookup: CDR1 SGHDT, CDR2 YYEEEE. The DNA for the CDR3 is TGTGCCAGCAGCTTGGGGAGCCTGGGCTCCTACAATGAGCAGTTCTTC. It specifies CASSLGSLGSYNEQFF.

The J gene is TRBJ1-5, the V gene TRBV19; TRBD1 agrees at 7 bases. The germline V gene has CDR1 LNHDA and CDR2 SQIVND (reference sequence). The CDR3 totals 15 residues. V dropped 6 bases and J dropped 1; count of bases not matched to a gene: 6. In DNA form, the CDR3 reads TGTGCCAGTAGAAGAAAAGGGGGCAGCAATCAGCCCCAGCATTTT. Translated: CASRRKGGSNQPQHF.

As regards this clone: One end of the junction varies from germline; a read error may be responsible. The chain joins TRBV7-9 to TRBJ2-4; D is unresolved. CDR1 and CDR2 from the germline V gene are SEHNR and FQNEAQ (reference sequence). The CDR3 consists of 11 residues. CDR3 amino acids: CASSLDGFRVF. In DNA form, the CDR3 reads TGTGCCAGCAGCTTAGATGGTTTTCGGGTGTTC. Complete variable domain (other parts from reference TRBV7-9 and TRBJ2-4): DTGVSQNPRHKITKRGQNVTFRCDPISEHNRLYWYRQTLGQGPEFLTYFQNEAQLEKSRLLSDRFSAERPKGSFSTLEIQRTEQGDSAMYLCASSLDGFRVFGAGTRLSVL.